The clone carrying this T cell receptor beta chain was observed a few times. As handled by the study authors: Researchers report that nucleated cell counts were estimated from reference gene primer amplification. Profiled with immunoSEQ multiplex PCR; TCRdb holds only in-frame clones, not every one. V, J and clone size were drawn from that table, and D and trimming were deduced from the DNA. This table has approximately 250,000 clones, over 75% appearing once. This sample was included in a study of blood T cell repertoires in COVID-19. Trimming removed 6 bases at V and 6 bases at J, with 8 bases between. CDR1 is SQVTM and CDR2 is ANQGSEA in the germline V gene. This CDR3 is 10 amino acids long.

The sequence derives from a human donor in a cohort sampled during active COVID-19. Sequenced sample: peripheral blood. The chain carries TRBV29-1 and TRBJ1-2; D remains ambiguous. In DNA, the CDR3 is TGCAGCGTCCGAGCTGATGGCTACACCTTC. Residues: CSVRADGYTF.